Listed here is a single T cell receptor beta chain. Its target is not known. This sample is part of a study of STAT3 mutations in large granular lymphocyte leukemia. Study context: Over half of T-LGLL patients had one or more immunosuppressive regimens. General study results and limits: In some patients, a small highly pathogenic clone possibly went undetected. Every T-cell large granular lymphocyte leukemia patient had at least one immunodominant TCR beta clonotype.

Some clones are missing from TCRdb's copy, which holds only in-frame ones; the method was immunoSEQ multiplex PCR. The sample carries 6,000 to 9,500 clones, 75% to 95% recorded once. The CDR3 consists of 13 residues. Per the germline V gene, CDR1 is MDHEN and CDR2 is SYDVKM. The ends were cut back, 6 bases at V and 3 bases at J, with 12 bases in the middle. This chain links TRBV28 with TRBJ2-7; D not certain. The sample comprised peripheral blood mononuclear cells. The origin of this receptor is a man over 45 with T-cell large granular lymphocyte leukemia. Some clones in this sample may be carry-over from other donors' samples. CDR3 amino acids: CASSVRLNYEQYF. The CDR3 bases are TGTGCCAGCAGCGTGAGGCTAAACTACGAGCAGTACTTC.